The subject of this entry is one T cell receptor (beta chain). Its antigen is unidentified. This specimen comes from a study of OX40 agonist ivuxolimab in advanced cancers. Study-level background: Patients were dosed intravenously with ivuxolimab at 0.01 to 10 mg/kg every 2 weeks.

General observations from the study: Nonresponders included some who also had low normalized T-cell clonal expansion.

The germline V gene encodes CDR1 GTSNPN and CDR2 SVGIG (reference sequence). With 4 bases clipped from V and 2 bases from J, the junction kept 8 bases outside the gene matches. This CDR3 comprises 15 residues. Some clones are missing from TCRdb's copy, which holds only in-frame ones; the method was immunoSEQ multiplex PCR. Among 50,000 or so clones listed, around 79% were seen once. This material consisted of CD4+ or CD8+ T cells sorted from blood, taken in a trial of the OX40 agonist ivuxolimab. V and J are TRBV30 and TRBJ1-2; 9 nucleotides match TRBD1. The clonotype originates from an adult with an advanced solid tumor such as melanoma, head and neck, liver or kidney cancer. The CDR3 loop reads CAWIQGGQGNYGYTF. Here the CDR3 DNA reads TGTGCCTGGATCCAAGGGGGACAGGGAAACTATGGCTACACCTTC.